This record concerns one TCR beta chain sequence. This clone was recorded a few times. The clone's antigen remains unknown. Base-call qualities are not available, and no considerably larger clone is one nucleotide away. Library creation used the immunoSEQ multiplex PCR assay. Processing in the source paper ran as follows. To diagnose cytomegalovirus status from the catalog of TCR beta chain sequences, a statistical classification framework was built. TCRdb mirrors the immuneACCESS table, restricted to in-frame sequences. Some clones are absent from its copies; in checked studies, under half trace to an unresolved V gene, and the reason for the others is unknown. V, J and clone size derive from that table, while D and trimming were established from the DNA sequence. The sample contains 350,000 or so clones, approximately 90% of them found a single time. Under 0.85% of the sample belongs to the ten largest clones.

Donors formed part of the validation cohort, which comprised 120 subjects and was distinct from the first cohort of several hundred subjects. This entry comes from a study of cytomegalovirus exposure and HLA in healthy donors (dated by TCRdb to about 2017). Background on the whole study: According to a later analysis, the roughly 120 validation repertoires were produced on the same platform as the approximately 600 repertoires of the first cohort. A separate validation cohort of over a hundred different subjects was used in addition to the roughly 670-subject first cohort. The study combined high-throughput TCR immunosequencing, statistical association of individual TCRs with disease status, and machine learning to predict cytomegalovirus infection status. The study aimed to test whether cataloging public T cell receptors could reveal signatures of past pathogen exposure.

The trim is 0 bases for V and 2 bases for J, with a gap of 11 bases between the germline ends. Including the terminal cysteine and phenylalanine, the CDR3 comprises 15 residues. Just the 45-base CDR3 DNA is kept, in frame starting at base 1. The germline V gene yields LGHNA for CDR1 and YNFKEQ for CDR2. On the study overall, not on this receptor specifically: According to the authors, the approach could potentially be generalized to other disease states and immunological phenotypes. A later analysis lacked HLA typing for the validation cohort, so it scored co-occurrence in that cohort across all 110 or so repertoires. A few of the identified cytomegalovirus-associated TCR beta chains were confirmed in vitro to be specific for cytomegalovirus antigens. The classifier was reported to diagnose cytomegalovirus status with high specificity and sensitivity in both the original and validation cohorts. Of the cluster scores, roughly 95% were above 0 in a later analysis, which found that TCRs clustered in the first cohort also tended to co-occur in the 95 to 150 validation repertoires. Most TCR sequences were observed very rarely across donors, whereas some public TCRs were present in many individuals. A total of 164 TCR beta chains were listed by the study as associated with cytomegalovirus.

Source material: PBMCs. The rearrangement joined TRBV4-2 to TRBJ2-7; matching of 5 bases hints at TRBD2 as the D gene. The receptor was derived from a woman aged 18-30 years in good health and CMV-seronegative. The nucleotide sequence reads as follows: TGTGCCAGCAGCCAAGATTTAACCGGGACCTACGAGCAGTACTTC. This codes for CASSQDLTGTYEQYF.